The clone carrying this TCR beta chain was detected only a few times. Its antigen is not known. This CDR3 contains 17 residues. Germline V gene sequence: CDR1 SGHRS, CDR2 YFSETQ. The J segment lost 4 bases and the V segment lost 0 bases, leaving 11 bases of the junction unmatched. The data derive from a study of cytomegalovirus exposure and HLA in healthy donors. Broader study findings: Later on, a genetic analysis was performed. It linked a missense variant in DCLRE1C with V- and J-gene trimming of TCR beta.

Vbeta (60) and Jbeta (13) primers were used in the PCR. Using immunoSEQ multiplex PCR, the repertoire was profiled, and TCRdb retains in-frame clones only, with some absent. This table holds 95,000 to 100,000 clones, around 76% found once. This sequence was found in a woman aged 60-75 years in good health and CMV-seropositive. The chain recombines TRBV5-1 with TRBJ2-7; 9 bases match TRBD1. The sample consisted of PBMCs. The DNA of the CDR3 is TGCGCCAGCAGCTTGGCACCGGGACAGGGTCTAATGTACGAGCAGTACTTC. This encodes CASSLAPGQGLMYEQYF.